These 19 T cell receptor beta chains share one sample of origin, sequenced in a study of identical twins. TCRdb itself ran the 5' RACE reads through MiXCR, one entry per CDR3 protein. The sample comprises a few hundred thousand distinct CDR3 sequences, about 9% of which are singletons, and approximately 9.3% rests with the top ten. The specimen sequenced was naive T cells sorted from blood. The receptors were gathered from a woman in her 50s in good health.

This rearrangement joins TRBV2 to TRBJ2-7; D might be TRBD2 (6 bases). This CDR3 spans 13 amino acids. CDR1 and CDR2 from the germline V gene are SNHLY and FYNNEI. V was trimmed by 4 bases and J by 5 bases, leaving 12 bases between them. Here the CDR3 reads CASSVERENEQYV. CDR3 bases: TGTGCCAGCAGTGTCGAACGGGAGAACGAGCAGTACGTC.

This clonotype turned up a few times. V and J are TRBV5-1 and TRBJ1-5, with D tentatively TRBD1 (5 bases). The CDR3 consists of 15 residues. CDR1 and CDR2 from the germline V gene are SGHRS and YFSETQ. V lost 0 bases, J lost 6 bases, and 13 bases lay in between. The chain's CDR3 is CASSLEWGSGQPQHF. The CDR3 DNA reads TGCGCCAGCAGCTTGGAGTGGGGGAGCGGTCAGCCCCAGCATTTT.

This clonotype appeared a few times. The V call is TRBV18, the J call TRBJ1-4; tentatively, D is TRBD1 (5 bases). Germline V gene lookup returns CDR1 KGHSH and CDR2 LQKENI. The CDR3 is 15 residues long. The germline V and J ends were trimmed by 3 bases and 13 bases, with 21 bases remaining between them. CDR3 nucleotide sequence: TGTGCCAGCTCACCGACCGACAGTTTACCGTTGGGACTGTTTTTT. Translation: CASSPTDSLPLGLFF.

This clonotype was observed once. The genes are TRBV19 and TRBJ2-1; D perhaps matches TRBD2 (5 bases). Germline V gives CDR1 LNHDA, CDR2 SQIVND (reference sequence). The CDR3 is 13 residues long. Trimming stripped 5 bases from V and 4 bases from J, with 9 bases between. CDR3 protein: CASSADSYNEQFF. CDR3 bases: TGTGCCAGTAGTGCGGACTCGTACAATGAGCAGTTCTTC.

The chain carries TRBV5-1 and TRBJ2-2; D is unresolved. This CDR3 region has 15 residues. CDR1 SGHRS and CDR2 YFSETQ come from the germline V gene. Trimming left V 5 bases short and J 1 base short, with 12 bases between. CDR3 region: CASSGVGWNTGELFF. DNA for the CDR3: TGCGCCAGCAGTGGAGTAGGGTGGAACACCGGGGAGCTGTTTTTT.

The rearrangement links TRBV3-1 to TRBJ2-3; 10 bases are a match to TRBD1. CDR1 and CDR2 (germline): LGHDT, YNNKEL (reference sequence). V was pared by 1 base and J by 11 bases, with 12 bases of the junction left unmatched. This CDR3 comprises 16 residues. In nucleotides, the CDR3 is TGTGCCAGCAGCCAAGGGGCGACAGGGGGCACTCGGCGGCAGTATTTT. It yields the protein CASSQGATGGTRRQYF.

The chain employs TRBV27 and TRBJ2-5, with D possibly matching TRBD1 (6 bases). Germline CDR1 MNHEY, CDR2 SMNVEV (reference sequence). V lost 5 bases and J lost 4, with 17 bases in between. The CDR3 runs to 15 residues. CDR3 nucleotide sequence: TGTGCCAGCAGTCCAACCGCGACAGGATTAGAGACCCAGTACTTC. This gives the protein CASSPTATGLETQYF.

This clonotype showed up many times. The chain carries TRBV5-1 and TRBJ2-1; the D gene is possibly TRBD2 (5 bases). Germline V gene data show CDR1 as SGHRS and CDR2 as YFSETQ. Trimming cost V 0 bases and J 0 bases, with 7 bases left between them. This CDR3 comprises 15 residues. CDR3: CASSLGESSYNEQFF. In nucleotides, the CDR3 is TGCGCCAGCAGCTTGGGGGAGAGCTCCTACAATGAGCAGTTCTTC.

This clonotype was observed a handful of times. The V gene is TRBV20-1, the J gene TRBJ2-7; TRBD2 matches at 8 bases. After removal of 0 bases from V and 1 base from J, the junction contained 2 bases not matched to a gene. Germline CDR1 DFQATT, CDR2 SNEGSKA (reference sequence). CDR3 length: 14 residues. This CDR3 reads CSAREAGGSYEQYF. CDR3 nucleotides: TGCAGTGCTAGAGAGGCGGGAGGATCCTACGAGCAGTACTTC.

This clonotype showed up just a few times. The chain recombines TRBV20-1 with TRBJ2-2; D call uncertain. The CDR3 sequence is 14 residues long. CDR1 is DFQATT, CDR2 SNEGSKA, per germline (reference sequence). V lost 2 bases and J lost 3, with 10 bases in between. This CDR3 is CSARRDGHTGELFF. CDR3 sequence (DNA): TGCAGTGCTAGACGTGACGGCCACACCGGGGAGCTGTTTTTT.

This clonotype was seen ten or more times. The genes are TRBV5-1 and TRBJ1-1; weak D call: TRBD1 (5 bases). Germline CDR1 is SGHRS and CDR2 is YFSETQ. The V end lost 0 bases, the J end lost 5 bases, and 20 bases lay between the germline ends. The CDR3 spans 17 residues. CDR3 DNA: TGCGCCAGCAGCTTGGAGGTTTTAGGCCTGGGGCGGACTGAAGCTTTCTTT. The encoded protein is CASSLEVLGLGRTEAFF.

This clonotype was detected a few times. The chain links TRBV7-9 to TRBJ1-4, with D possibly matching TRBD1 (5 bases). V shed 5 bases and J shed 8 bases, with 15 bases lying between them. The CDR3 runs 14 residues. Germline CDR1 reads SEHNR; CDR2 reads FQNEAQ (reference sequence). As DNA, the CDR3 is TGTGCCAGCAGCCCCGGGCAGGGTTTGGAAAAACTGTTTTTT. The encoded protein is CASSPGQGLEKLFF.

This clonotype occurred many times. This sequence joins TRBV13 and TRBJ2-1, with TRBD2 identical over 13 bases. The V gene end was trimmed by 3 bases and the J gene end by 1 base; junction bases not matched to a gene: 6. CDR3 size: 18 residues. Germline-derived CDR1 and CDR2 are PRHDT and FYEKMQ (reference sequence). CDR3 sequence (DNA): TGTGCCAGCAGCTTTGTTGTACTAGCGGGAGGGTCCTACAATGAGCAGTTCTTC. This encodes CASSFVVLAGGSYNEQFF.

In this sample, this clonotype turned up many times. As DNA, the CDR3 is TGCGCCAGCAGCTTGGTTCGCGGCGGGATTACCTACAATGAGCAGTTCTTC. This gives the protein CASSLVRGGITYNEQFF. The rearrangement joins TRBV5-1 to TRBJ2-1; a weak D match, TRBD2 (6 bases). This CDR3 contains 17 residues. V was clipped by 0 bases and J by 2 bases, with 15 bases between them. Germline V lookup: CDR1 SGHRS, CDR2 YFSETQ.

V usage is TRBV6-1 and J usage is TRBJ2-1; a weak D match, TRBD1 (6 bases). Germline V gives CDR1 MNHNS, CDR2 SASEGT. This CDR3 is 14 amino acids long. The V and J ends lost 5 bases and 9 bases respectively, with 17 bases between them. CDR3 sequence: CASSNPGQLIEQFF. The CDR3 DNA reads TGTGCCAGCAGTAACCCGGGACAATTAATTGAGCAGTTCTTC.

A few counts support this clonotype. The rearrangement links TRBV20-1 to TRBJ2-3; D gene unclear. The CDR3 is made up of 11 amino acids. The V end was cut by 7 bases, the J end by 8 bases, with 13 bases between. CDR1 is DFQATT, CDR2 SNEGSKA, per germline (reference sequence). CDR3 amino acids: CSVRGETTQYF. The CDR3 nucleotides read TGCAGTGTTCGAGGAGAGACTACGCAGTATTTT.

This chain uses TRBV24-1 with TRBJ2-1, with D perhaps TRBD1 (5 bases). Looked up from germline, CDR1 is KGHDR and CDR2 is SFDVKD. The length of the CDR3 is 15 residues. Trimming took 7 bases from V and 0 from J, leaving 12 bases between them. CDR3 DNA sequence: TGTGCCACCAGCTGGGGCACAGGCTCCTACAATGAGCAGTTCTTC. Amino acids: CATSWGTGSYNEQFF.

This clonotype was seen at least ten times. The chain employs TRBV5-1 and TRBJ2-1, with 10 positions matching TRBD2. With 2 bases clipped from V and 4 bases from J, the junction kept 9 bases outside the gene matches. There are 17 residues in the CDR3. Germline V CDR1 and CDR2: SGHRS, YFSETQ. The CDR3 DNA reads as TGCGCCAGCAGCTTAGCGCCCGGGACTAGCGTTTACAATGAGCAGTTCTTC. This translates into CASSLAPGTSVYNEQFF.

This clonotype was observed at least ten times. The chain couples TRBV7-2 to TRBJ2-1; a weak D match, TRBD1 (5 bases). The CDR3 runs to 14 residues. Trimming stripped 5 bases from V and 12 bases from J, with 20 bases between. Germline V gene data show CDR1 as SGHTA and CDR2 as FQGNSA. This chain's CDR3 is CASSHSQANNLQFF. Here the CDR3 DNA reads TGTGCCAGCAGCCACTCACAGGCTAACAATCTGCAGTTCTTC.